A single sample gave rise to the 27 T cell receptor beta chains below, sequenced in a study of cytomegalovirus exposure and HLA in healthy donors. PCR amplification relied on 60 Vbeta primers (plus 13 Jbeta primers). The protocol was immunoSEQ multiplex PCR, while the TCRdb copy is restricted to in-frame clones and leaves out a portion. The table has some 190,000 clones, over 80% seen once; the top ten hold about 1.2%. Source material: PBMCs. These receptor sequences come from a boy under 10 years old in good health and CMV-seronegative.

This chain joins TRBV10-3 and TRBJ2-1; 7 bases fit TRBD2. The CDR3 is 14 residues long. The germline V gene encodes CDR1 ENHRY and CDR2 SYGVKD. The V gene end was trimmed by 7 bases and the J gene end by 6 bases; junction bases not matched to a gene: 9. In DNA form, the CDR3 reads TGTGCCATCAACGGGGGTCGCGGGAGCAATGAGCAGTTCTTC. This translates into CAINGGRGSNEQFF.

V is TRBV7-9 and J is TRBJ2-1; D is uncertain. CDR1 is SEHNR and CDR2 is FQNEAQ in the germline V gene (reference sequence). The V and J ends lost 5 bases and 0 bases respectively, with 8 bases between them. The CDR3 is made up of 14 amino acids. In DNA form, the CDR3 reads TGTGCCAGCAGCACGACTGCCTCCTACAATGAGCAGTTCTTC. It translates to CASSTTASYNEQFF. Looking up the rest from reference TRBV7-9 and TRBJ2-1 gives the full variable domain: DTGVSQNPRHKITKRGQNVTFRCDPISEHNRLYWYRQTLGQGPEFLTYFQNEAQLEKSRLLSDRFSAERPKGSFSTLEIQRTEQGDSAMYLCASSTTASYNEQFFGPGTRLTVL.

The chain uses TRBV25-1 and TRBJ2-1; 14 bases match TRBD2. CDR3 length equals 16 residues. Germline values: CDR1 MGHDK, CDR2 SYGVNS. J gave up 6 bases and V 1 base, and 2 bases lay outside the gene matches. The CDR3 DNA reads TGTGCCAGCAGTGAATTGGGGACTAGCGGGAGCAATGAGCAGTTCTTC. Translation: CASSELGTSGSNEQFF.

The CDR3: CASSLGTGFETQYF. In nucleotides, the CDR3 is TGCGCCAGCAGCTTGGGGACAGGGTTCGAGACCCAGTACTTC. This sequence joins TRBV5-1 and TRBJ2-5; 8 bases are shared with TRBD1. V shed 0 bases and J 5 bases; nucleotides not matched to a gene: 3. Per germline, CDR1 SGHRS and CDR2 YFSETQ. This CDR3 spans 14 amino acids.

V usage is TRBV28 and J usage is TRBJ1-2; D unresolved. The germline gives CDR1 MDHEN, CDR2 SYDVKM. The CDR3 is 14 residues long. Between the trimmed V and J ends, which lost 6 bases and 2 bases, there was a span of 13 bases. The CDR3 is CASSWTGINYGYTF. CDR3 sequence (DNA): TGTGCCAGCAGCTGGACGGGGATAAACTATGGCTACACCTTC.

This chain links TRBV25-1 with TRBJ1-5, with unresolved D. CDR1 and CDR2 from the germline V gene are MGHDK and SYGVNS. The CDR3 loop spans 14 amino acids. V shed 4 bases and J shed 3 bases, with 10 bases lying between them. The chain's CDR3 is CASSARDFNQPQHF. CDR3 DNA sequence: TGTGCCAGCAGTGCCCGAGATTTCAATCAGCCCCAGCATTTT.

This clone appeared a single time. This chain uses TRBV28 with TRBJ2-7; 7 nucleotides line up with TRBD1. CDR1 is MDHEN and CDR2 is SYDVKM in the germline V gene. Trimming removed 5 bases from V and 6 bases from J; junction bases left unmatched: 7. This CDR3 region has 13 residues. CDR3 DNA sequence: TGTGCCAGCAGTATCCGACAGGGACGCGAGCAGTACTTC. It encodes CASSIRQGREQYF.

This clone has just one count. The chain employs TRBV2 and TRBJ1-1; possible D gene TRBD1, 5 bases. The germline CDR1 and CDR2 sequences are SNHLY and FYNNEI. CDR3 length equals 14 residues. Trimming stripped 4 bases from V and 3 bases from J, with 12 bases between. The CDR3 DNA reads TGTGCCAGCAGTGTCCCAAGGGGCCACACTGAAGCTTTCTTT. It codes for CASSVPRGHTEAFF.

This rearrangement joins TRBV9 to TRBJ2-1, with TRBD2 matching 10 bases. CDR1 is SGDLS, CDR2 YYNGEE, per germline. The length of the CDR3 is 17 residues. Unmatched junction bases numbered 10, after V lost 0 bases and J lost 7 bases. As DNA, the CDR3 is TGTGCCAGCAGCGTAGAGGGCGGGGCTAGCGGGGGTAATGAGCAGTTCTTC. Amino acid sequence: CASSVEGGASGGNEQFF.

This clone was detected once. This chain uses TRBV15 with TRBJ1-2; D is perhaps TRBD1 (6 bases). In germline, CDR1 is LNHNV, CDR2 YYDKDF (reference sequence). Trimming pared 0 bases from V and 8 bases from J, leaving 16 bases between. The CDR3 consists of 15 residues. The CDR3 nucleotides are TGTGCCACCAGCAGAGATATTAACCGACAGGCAGGCTACACCTTC. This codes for CATSRDINRQAGYTF.

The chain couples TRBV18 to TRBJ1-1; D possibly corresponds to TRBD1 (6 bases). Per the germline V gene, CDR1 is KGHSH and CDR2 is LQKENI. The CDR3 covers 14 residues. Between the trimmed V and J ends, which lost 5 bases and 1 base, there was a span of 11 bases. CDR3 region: CASSGRTENTEAFF. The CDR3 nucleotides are TGTGCCAGCTCAGGACGGACAGAGAACACTGAAGCTTTCTTT.

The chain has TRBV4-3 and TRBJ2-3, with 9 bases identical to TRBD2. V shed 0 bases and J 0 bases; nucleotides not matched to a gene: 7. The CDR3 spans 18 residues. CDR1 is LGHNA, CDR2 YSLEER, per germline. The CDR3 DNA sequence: TGCGCCAGCAGCCAAGACGGAACTAGCGGGTCTAGCACAGATACGCAGTATTTT. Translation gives CASSQDGTSGSSTDTQYF.

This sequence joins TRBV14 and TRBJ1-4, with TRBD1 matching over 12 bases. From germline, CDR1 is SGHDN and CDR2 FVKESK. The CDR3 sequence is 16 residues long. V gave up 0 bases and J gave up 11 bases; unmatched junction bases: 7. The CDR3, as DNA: TGTGCCAGCAGCCAAGATCTGGGACAGGGGGCTGGGAAACTGTTTTTT. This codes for CASSQDLGQGAGKLFF.

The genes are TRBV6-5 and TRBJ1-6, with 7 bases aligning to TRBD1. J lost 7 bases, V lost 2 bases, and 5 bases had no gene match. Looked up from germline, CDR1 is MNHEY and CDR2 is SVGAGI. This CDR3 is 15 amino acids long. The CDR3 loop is CASSYQGQPNSPLHF. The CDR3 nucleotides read TGTGCCAGCAGTTACCAGGGACAGCCAAATTCACCCCTCCACTTT.

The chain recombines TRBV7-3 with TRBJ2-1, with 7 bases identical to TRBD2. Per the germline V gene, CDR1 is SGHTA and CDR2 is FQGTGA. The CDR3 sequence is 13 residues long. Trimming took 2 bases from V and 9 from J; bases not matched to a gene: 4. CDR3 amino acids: CASSLGTGGEQFF. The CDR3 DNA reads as TGTGCCAGCAGCTTAGGAACGGGAGGTGAGCAGTTCTTC.

In DNA form, the CDR3 reads TGTGCCACCAGCAGAGTGCAGCGGGAACGGGATACGCAGTATTTT. Translating gives CATSRVQRERDTQYF. The rearrangement links TRBV15 to TRBJ2-3, with 7 bases lining up with TRBD2. The CDR3 is made up of 15 amino acids. Trimming cost V 1 base and J 6 bases; bases outside gene matches: 7. Per the germline V gene, CDR1 is LNHNV and CDR2 is YYDKDF (reference sequence).

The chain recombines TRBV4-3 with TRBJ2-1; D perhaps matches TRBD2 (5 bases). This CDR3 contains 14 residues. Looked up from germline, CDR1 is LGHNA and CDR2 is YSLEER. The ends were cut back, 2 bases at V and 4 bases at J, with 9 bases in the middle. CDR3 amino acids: CASSQKGGYNEQFF. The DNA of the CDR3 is TGCGCCAGCAGCCAAAAGGGCGGGTACAATGAGCAGTTCTTC.

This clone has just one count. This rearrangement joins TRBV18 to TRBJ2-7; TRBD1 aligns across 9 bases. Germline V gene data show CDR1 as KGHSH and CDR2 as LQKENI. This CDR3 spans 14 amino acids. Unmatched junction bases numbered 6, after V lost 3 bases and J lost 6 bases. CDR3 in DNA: TGTGCCAGCTCACCCCCCACAGGGGGCGCCGAGCAGTACTTC. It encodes CASSPPTGGAEQYF.

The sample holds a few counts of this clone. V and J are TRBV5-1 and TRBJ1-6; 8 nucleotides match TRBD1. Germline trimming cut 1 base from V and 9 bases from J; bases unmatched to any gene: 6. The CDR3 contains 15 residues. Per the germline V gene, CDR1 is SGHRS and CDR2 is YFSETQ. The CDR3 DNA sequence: TGCGCCAGCAGCTTGTATTCAGGGGGCGGTTCACCCCTCCACTTT. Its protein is CASSLYSGGGSPLHF. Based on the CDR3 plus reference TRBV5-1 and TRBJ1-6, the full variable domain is KAGVTQTPRYLIKTRGQQVTLSCSPISGHRSVSWYQQTPGQGLQFLFEYFSETQRNKGNFPGRFSGRQFSNSRSEMNVSTLELGDSALYLCASSLYSGGGSPLHFGNGTRLTVT.

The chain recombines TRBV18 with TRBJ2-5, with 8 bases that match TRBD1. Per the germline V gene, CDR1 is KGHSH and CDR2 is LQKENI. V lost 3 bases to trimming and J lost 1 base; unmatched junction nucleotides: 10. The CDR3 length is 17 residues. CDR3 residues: CASSPLTSGTGQETQYF. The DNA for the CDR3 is TGTGCCAGCTCACCCCTTACATCCGGGACAGGCCAAGAGACCCAGTACTTC.

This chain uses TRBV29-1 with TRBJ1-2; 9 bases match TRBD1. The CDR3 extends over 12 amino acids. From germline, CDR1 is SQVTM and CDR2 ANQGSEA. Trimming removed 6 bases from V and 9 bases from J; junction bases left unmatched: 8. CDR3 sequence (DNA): TGCAGCGTGGGACAGGGTTCGAGTAGCTACACCTTC. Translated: CSVGQGSSSYTF.

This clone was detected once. CDR3 loop: CASRRSGTRTDNEQFF. DNA of the CDR3: TGTGCCAGTAGGAGATCCGGGACTAGAACCGACAATGAGCAGTTCTTC. V usage is TRBV19 and J usage is TRBJ2-1, with 8 positions matching TRBD2. The junction had 12 bases not matched to a gene; V was cut back by 6 bases and J by 5 bases. Germline V lookup: CDR1 LNHDA, CDR2 SQIVND (reference sequence). This CDR3 has 16 amino acids.

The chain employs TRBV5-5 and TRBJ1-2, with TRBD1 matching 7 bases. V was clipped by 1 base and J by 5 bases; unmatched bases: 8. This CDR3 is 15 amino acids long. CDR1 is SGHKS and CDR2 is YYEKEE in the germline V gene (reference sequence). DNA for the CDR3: TGTGCCAGCAGCTTGCGAATGGACAGGCCATATGGCTACACCTTC. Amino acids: CASSLRMDRPYGYTF.

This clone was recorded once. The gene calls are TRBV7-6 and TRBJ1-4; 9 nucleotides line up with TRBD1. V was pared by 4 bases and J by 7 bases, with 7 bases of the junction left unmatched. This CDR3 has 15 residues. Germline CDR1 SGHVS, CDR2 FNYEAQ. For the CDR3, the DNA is TGTGCCAGCAGCTCGCCGGGACAGGGAGGTGAAAAACTGTTTTTT. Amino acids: CASSSPGQGGEKLFF.

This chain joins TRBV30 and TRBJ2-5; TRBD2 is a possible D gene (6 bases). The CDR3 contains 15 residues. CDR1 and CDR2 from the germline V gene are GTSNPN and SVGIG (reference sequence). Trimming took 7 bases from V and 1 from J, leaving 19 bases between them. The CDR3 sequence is CASDGGGSFQETQYF. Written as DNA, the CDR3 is TGTGCCTCAGATGGTGGGGGGTCCTTCCAAGAGACCCAGTACTTC.

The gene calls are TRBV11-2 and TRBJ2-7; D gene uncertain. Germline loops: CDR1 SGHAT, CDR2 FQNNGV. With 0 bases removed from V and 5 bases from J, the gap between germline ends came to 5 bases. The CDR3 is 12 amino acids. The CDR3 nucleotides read TGTGCCAGCAGCTTAGAACCTAACGAGCAGTACTTC. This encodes CASSLEPNEQYF. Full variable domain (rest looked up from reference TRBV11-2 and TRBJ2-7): EAGVAQSPRYKIIEKRQSVAFWCNPISGHATLYWYQQILGQGPKLLIQFQNNGVVDDSQLPKDRFSAERLKGVDSTLKIQPAKLEDSAVYLCASSLEPNEQYFGPGTRLTVT.

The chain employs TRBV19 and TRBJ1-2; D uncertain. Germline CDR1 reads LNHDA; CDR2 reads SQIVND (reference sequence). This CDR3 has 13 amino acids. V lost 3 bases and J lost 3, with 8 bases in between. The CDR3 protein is CASSMSPYYGYTF. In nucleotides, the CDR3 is TGTGCCAGTAGTATGAGCCCTTACTATGGCTACACCTTC. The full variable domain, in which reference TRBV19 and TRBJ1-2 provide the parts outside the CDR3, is DGGITQSPKYLFRKEGQNVTLSCEQNLNHDAMYWYRQDPGQGLRLIYYSQIVNDFQKGDIAEGYSVSREKKESFPLTVTSAQKNPTAFYLCASSMSPYYGYTFGSGTRLTVV.